Listed below are T cell receptor beta chains from one sample, sequenced in a study of cytomegalovirus exposure and HLA in healthy donors. TCRdb's copy holds only in-frame clones and misses some; the assay was immunoSEQ multiplex PCR. Altogether about 96,000 clones are present, roughly 79% being singletons, with the ten largest covering 13% to 15%. The sequencing sample was made of PBMCs. The source is a woman between 65 and 79 years old in good health and CMV-seropositive. Each CDR3 is given with its conserved first and last residue. A D gene is named only where the DNA matches it firmly. Size tells how often a clone was seen (once, few, many) or the class of an expanded clone, and some rows leave it out.

CASTRTGFPDTQYF TGTGCCAGCACAAGGACAGGCTTTCCAGATACGCAGTATTTT TRBV27 once TRBJ2-3 TRBD1
CAWSGGTGYGGELFF TGTGCCTGGAGTGGGGGGACAGGGTATGGCGGGGAGCTGTTTTTT TRBV30 - TRBJ2-2 TRBD1
CSVALVANYGHTF TGCAGCGTTGCGTTGGTGGCGAACTATGGCCACACCTTC TRBV29-1 - TRBJ1-2 -
CASSQNGTYNEQFF TGCGCCAGCAGCCAAAACGGGACATACAATGAGCAGTTCTTC TRBV4-3 - TRBJ2-1 -
CASSRGSAYEQYF TGCGCCAGCAGCCGGGGAAGTGCCTACGAGCAGTACTTC TRBV5-1 - TRBJ2-7 -
CASSQALALDTQYF TGCGCCAGCAGCCAAGCTCTAGCCCTAGATACGCAGTATTTT TRBV4-3 - TRBJ2-3 -
CASSLGGLGGAGGETQYF TGTGCCAGCAGCTTAGGGGGCCTAGGCGGGGCTGGTGGAGAGACCCAGTACTTC TRBV7-8 - TRBJ2-5 -
CASGLGTPQETQYF TGTGCTAGTGGTCTAGGGACTCCTCAAGAGACCCAGTACTTC TRBV12-5 - TRBJ2-5 -
CASSPTDSYGYTF TGTGCCAGCAGTCCCACCGACTCTTATGGCTACACCTTC TRBV7-8 few TRBJ1-2 -
CASTVTGVGTEAFF TGTGCCAGTACCGTGACAGGGGTCGGTACTGAAGCTTTCTTT TRBV19 - TRBJ1-1 TRBD1
CAITGLAGAEQYF TGTGCCATCACGGGACTAGCGGGTGCCGAGCAGTACTTC TRBV10-3 - TRBJ2-7 TRBD2
CASSLAGGGYTF TGCGCCAGCAGCTTGGCAGGGGGTGGCTACACCTTC TRBV5-1 - TRBJ1-2 TRBD1
CASSQGLMETQYF TGCGCCAGCAGCCAAGGACTAATGGAGACCCAGTACTTC TRBV4-3 - TRBJ2-5 -
CASSLIKLQGSPYEQYF TGTGCCAGCAGCTTGATTAAACTTCAGGGATCACCCTACGAGCAGTACTTC TRBV13 - TRBJ2-7 -
CAKQISGRGCDRSYEQYF TGTGCCAAACAAATTAGCGGGAGGGGATGCGATCGGTCCTACGAGCAGTACTTC TRBV27 - TRBJ2-7 TRBD2
CASSLTGGTNTDTQYF TGCGCCAGCAGCCTGACGGGGGGGACGAACACAGATACGCAGTATTTT TRBV5-1 - TRBJ2-3 TRBD2
CASSWHYGQGASGANVLTF TGTGCCAGCAGTTGGCACTACGGACAGGGAGCCTCTGGGGCCAACGTCCTGACTTTC TRBV28 - TRBJ2-6 TRBD1
CASSRGAAAGAGYEQYF TGTGCCAGCAGCAGAGGGGCCGCGGCGGGAGCGGGCTACGAGCAGTACTTC TRBV9 - TRBJ2-7 TRBD2
CASSPRDTGELFF TGTGCCAGCTCACCCCGGGACACCGGGGAGCTGTTTTTT TRBV18 - TRBJ2-2 -
CASSRDRGLNEQFF TGCGCCAGCAGCCGGGACAGGGGGCTGAATGAGCAGTTCTTC TRBV5-1 - TRBJ2-1 TRBD1
CASSSEREADTQYF TGTGCCAGCAGCTCAGAGCGGGAGGCAGATACGCAGTATTTT TRBV11-1 - TRBJ2-3 TRBD2
CASSFPSGGRRNTEAFF TGTGCCAGCAGCTTCCCCTCCGGCGGGCGCCGGAACACTGAAGCTTTCTTT TRBV7-8 few TRBJ1-1 -
CAISLTGGSYGYTF TGTGCCATCAGTTTGACAGGGGGCAGCTATGGCTACACCTTC TRBV10-3 - TRBJ1-2 TRBD1
CATSTAGGHYNEQFF TGTGCCACCAGCACGGCAGGGGGTCACTACAATGAGCAGTTCTTC TRBV15 - TRBJ2-1 TRBD1
CASSLGQGAANEQFF TGCGCCAGCAGCTTGGGACAGGGGGCAGCGAATGAGCAGTTCTTC TRBV5-1 - TRBJ2-1 TRBD1
CASSLIAGQGKDQPQHF TGTGCCAGCAGCTTAATAGCGGGACAGGGGAAGGATCAGCCCCAGCATTTT TRBV7-9 - TRBJ1-5 TRBD1
CASSPPGRDRGSPLHF TGTGCCAGCTCACCACCAGGTCGGGACAGGGGTTCACCCCTCCACTTT TRBV18 - TRBJ1-6 TRBD1
CASSDYGGSDEKLFF TGTGCCAGCAGTGACTACGGGGGGAGCGATGAAAAACTGTTTTTT TRBV25-1 - TRBJ1-4 -
CASSLSRGAEETQYF TGCGCCAGCAGCTTGTCACGGGGGGCTGAAGAGACCCAGTACTTC TRBV5-1 once TRBJ2-5 -